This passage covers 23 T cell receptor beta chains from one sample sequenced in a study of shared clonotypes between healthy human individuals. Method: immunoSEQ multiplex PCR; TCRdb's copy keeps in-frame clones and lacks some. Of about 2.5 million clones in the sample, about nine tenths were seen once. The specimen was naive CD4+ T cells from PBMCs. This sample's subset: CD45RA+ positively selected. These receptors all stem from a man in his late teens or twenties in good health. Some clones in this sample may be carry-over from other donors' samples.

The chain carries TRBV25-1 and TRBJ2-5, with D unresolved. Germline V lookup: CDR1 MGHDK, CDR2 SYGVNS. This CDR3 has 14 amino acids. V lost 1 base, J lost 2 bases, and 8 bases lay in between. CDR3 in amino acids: CASSEFKGQETQYF. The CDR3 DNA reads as TGTGCCAGCAGTGAATTTAAAGGACAAGAGACCCAGTACTTC.

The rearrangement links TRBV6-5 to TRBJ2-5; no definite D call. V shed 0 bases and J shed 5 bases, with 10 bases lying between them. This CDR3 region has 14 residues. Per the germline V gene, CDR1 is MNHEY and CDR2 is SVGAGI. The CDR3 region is CASSYSWNPETQYF. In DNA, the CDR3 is TGTGCCAGCAGTTACTCGTGGAATCCCGAGACCCAGTACTTC.

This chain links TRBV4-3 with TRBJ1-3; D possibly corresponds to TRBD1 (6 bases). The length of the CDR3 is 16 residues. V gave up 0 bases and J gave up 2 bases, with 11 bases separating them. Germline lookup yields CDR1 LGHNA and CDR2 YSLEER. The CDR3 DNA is TGCGCCAGCAGCCAAGATCCTACAGGGACTGGAAACACCATATATTTT. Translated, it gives CASSQDPTGTGNTIYF.

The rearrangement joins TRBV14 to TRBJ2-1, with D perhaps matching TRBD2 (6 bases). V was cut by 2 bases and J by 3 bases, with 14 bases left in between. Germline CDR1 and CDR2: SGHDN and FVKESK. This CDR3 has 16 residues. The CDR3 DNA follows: TGTGCCAGCAGCCAAAATGGAGGGACCCTCTACAATGAGCAGTTCTTC. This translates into CASSQNGGTLYNEQFF.

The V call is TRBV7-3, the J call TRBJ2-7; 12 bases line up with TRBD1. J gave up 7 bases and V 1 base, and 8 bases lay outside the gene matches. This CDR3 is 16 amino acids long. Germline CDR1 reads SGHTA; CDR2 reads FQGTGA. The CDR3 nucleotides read TGTGCCAGCAGCTTAAAACCGGGACAGGGGGCTGGAGAGCAGTACTTC. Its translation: CASSLKPGQGAGEQYF.

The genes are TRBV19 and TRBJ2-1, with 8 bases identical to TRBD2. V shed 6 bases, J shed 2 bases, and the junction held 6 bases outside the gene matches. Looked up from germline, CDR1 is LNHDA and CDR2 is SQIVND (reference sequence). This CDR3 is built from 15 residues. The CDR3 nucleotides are TGTGCCAGTAGGAGGACTAGCACCCCCTACAATGAGCAGTTCTTC. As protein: CASRRTSTPYNEQFF.

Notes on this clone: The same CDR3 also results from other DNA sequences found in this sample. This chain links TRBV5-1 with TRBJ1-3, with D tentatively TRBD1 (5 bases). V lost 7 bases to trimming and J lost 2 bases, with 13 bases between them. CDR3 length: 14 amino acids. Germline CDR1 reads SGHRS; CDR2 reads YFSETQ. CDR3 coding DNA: TGCGCCAGCTCGTCAGGGACCCCTGGAAACACCATATATTTT. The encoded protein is CASSSGTPGNTIYF.

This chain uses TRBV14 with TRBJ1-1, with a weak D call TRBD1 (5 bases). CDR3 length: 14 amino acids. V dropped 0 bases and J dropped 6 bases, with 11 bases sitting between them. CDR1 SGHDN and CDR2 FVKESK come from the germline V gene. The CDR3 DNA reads TGTGCCAGCAGCCAAGATGAGGGGAAGCCTGAAGCTTTCTTT. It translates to CASSQDEGKPEAFF.

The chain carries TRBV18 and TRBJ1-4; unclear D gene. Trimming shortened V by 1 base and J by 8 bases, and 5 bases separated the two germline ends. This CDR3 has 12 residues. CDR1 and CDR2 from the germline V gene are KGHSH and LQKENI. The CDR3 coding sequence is TGTGCCAGCTCACCACGACAAGAAAAACTGTTTTTT. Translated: CASSPRQEKLFF.

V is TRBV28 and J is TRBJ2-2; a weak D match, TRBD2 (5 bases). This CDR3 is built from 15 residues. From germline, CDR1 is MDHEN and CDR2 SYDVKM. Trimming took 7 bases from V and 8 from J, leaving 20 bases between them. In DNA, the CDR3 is TGTGCCAGCACCCCGAGGGTGACTCGTGGGGGGGAGCTGTTTTTT. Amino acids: CASTPRVTRGGELFF.

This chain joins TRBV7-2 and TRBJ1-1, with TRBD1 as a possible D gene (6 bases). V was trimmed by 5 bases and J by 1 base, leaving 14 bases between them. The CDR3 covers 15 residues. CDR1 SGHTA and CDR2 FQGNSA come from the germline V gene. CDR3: CASSRKTGPNTEAFF. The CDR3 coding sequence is TGTGCCAGCAGCCGAAAGACAGGCCCGAACACTGAAGCTTTCTTT.

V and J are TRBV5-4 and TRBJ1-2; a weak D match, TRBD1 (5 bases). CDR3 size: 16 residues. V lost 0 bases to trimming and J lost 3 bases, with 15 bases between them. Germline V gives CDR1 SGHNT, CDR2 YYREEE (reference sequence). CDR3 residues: CASSLVIGSGDYGYTF. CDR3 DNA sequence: TGTGCCAGCAGCTTGGTCATTGGATCGGGGGACTATGGCTACACCTTC.

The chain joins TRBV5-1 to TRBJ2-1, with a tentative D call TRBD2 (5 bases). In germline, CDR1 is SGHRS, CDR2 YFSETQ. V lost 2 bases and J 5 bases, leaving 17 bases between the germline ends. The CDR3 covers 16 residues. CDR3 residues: CASSFDGLPSHNEQFF. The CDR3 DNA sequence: TGCGCCAGCAGCTTTGATGGACTGCCCAGCCACAATGAGCAGTTCTTC.

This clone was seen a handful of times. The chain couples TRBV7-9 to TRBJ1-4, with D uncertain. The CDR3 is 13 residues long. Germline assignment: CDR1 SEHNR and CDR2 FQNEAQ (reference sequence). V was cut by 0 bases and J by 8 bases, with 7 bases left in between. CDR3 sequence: CASSLAKGEKLFF. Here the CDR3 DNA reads TGTGCCAGCAGCTTAGCGAAGGGCGAAAAACTGTTTTTT.

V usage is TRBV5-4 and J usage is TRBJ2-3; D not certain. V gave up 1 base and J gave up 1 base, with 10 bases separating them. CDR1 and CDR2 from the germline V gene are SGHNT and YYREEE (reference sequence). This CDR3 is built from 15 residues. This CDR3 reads CASSLIGPGTDTQYF. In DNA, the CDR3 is TGTGCCAGCAGCTTGATAGGACCCGGCACAGATACGCAGTATTTT.

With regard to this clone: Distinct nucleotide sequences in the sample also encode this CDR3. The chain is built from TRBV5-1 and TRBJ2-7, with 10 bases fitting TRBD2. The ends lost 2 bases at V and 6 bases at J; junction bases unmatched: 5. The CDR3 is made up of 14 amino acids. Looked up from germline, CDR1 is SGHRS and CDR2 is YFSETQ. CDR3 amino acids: CASSLSSGSGEQYF. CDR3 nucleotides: TGCGCCAGCAGCTTATCTAGCGGGAGTGGCGAGCAGTACTTC. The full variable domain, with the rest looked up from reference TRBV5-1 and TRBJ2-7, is KAGVTQTPRYLIKTRGQQVTLSCSPISGHRSVSWYQQTPGQGLQFLFEYFSETQRNKGNFPGRFSGRQFSNSRSEMNVSTLELGDSALYLCASSLSSGSGEQYFGPGTRLTVT.

This CDR3 is CASSITTGGSGLTDTQYF. The CDR3 region has the DNA TGTGCCAGTAGTATAACCACGGGGGGTTCGGGCCTCACAGATACGCAGTATTTT. This chain connects TRBV19 to TRBJ2-3; TRBD2 matches at 7 bases. The CDR3 has 18 amino acids. V was clipped by 2 bases and J by 2 bases; unmatched bases: 13. Germline-derived CDR1 and CDR2 are LNHDA and SQIVND (reference sequence).

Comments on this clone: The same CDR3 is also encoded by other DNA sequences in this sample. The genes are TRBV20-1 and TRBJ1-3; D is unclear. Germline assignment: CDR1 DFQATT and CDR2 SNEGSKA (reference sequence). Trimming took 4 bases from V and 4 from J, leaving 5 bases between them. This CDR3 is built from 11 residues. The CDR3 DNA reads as TGCAGTGCTATCGGGGGAAACACCATATATTTT. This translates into CSAIGGNTIYF.

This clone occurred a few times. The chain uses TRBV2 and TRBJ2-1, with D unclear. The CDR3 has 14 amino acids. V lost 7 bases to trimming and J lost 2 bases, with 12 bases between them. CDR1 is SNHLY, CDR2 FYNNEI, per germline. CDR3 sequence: CASKFTRPYNEQFF. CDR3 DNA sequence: TGTGCCAGCAAGTTTACGCGGCCCTACAATGAGCAGTTCTTC.

In DNA form, the CDR3 reads TGTGCCATCAGTGAGTCGCCTGCGGGACAGGGATGGGGGGGCCAAGAGACCCAGTACTTC. As protein: CAISESPAGQGWGGQETQYF. J is TRBJ2-5 and V is TRBV10-3, with 9 positions matching TRBD1. Germline assignment: CDR1 ENHRY and CDR2 SYGVKD. The junction had 15 bases not matched to a gene; V was cut back by 0 bases and J by 1 base. This CDR3 has 20 amino acids.

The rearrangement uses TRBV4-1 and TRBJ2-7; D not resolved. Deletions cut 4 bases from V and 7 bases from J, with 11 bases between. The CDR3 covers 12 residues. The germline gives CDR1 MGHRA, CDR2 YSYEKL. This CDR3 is CASSPDLLEQYF. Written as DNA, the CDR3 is TGCGCCAGCAGCCCTGACTTGCTTGAGCAGTACTTC.

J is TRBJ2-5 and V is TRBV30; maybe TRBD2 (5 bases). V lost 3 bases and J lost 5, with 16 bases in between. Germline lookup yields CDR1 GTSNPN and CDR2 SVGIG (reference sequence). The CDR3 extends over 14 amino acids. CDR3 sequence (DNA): TGTGCCTGGAGAGGCGGAGGTGGCGTCGAGACCCAGTACTTC. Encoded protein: CAWRGGGGVETQYF. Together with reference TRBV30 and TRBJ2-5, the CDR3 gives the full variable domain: SQTIHQWPATLVQPVGSPLSLECTVEGTSNPNLYWYRQAAGRGLQLLFYSVGIGQISSEVPQNLSASRPQDRQFILSSKKLLLSDSGFYLCAWRGGGGVETQYFGPGTRLLVL.

CDR3 protein: CAWSLGIGNQPQHF. In DNA form, the CDR3 reads TGTGCCTGGAGTTTGGGAATCGGGAATCAGCCCCAGCATTTT. The chain combines TRBV30 with TRBJ1-5; no reliable D call. Trimming shortened V by 2 bases and J by 4 bases, and 12 bases separated the two germline ends. Germline V gene lookup returns CDR1 GTSNPN and CDR2 SVGIG (reference sequence). The CDR3 loop spans 14 amino acids.